Listed below are T cell receptor beta chains from one sample, sequenced in a study of blood T cell repertoires in COVID-19. Libraries were prepared by immunoSEQ multiplex PCR; TCRdb keeps only in-frame clonotypes and omits some of them. The repertoire holds about 500,000 clones, with roughly nine tenths as singletons. Sequences were obtained from peripheral blood. All receptors come from a man aged 18 to 29 with COVID-19, enrolled during active disease. The CDR3 runs from the conserved cysteine through the conserved F or W. The D gene is left open where the match is weak. Some rows mark clone size as missing; the rest say once, few, many or name a class of expanded clone.

size	D	V	J	DNA	CDR3
.	TRBD1	TRBV5-5	TRBJ1-6	TGTGCCAGCAGCGTCGAGGACAGGGGAATTTCACCCCTCCACTTT	CASSVEDRGISPLHF
.	.	TRBV30	TRBJ1-1	TGTGCCTGGACCGTGACAGGGAACACTGAAGCTTTCTTT	CAWTVTGNTEAFF
.	TRBD2	TRBV10-1	TRBJ2-1	TGCGCCAGCAGTGAGTCCCTAGCGGTCTCCTACAATGAGCAGTTCTTC	CASSESLAVSYNEQFF
.	TRBD1	TRBV6-1	TRBJ1-5	TGTGCCAGCAGTGAGGGACAGGGGATTAATCAGCCCCAGCATTTT	CASSEGQGINQPQHF
few	TRBD1	TRBV2	TRBJ2-1	TGTGCCAGCCCGAAGGGTACAGGGGAGAGCTCCTACAATGAGCAGTTCTTC	CASPKGTGESSYNEQFF
.	TRBD1	TRBV11-3	TRBJ2-2	TGTGCCAGCAGCCAAGGACAGGGAAACACCGGGGAGCTGTTTTTT	CASSQGQGNTGELFF
.	TRBD1	TRBV5-4	TRBJ1-1	TGTGCCAGCAGCCAGGAACCGGGACAGGGTGTGAACACTGAAGCTTTCTTT	CASSQEPGQGVNTEAFF
.	TRBD1	TRBV6-5	TRBJ1-1	TGTGCCAGCAGGACAGGGGGCTTCACTGAAGCTTTCTTT	CASRTGGFTEAFF
.	.	TRBV5-4	TRBJ2-1	TGTGCCAGCAGCGGGGGACAAAACTCCTACAATGAGCAGTTCTTC	CASSGGQNSYNEQFF
few	TRBD1	TRBV27	TRBJ1-5	TGTGCCAGCAGTCCCTTCAGGGACAGCAATATGGGCAATCAGCCCCAGCATTTT	CASSPFRDSNMGNQPQHF
.	.	TRBV12-3/TRBV12-4	TRBJ1-1	TGTGCCAGCAGTTACAGGGTCACTGAAGCTTTCTTT	CASSYRVTEAFF
.	.	TRBV6-5	TRBJ2-3	TGTGCCAGCAGTTACTCGATAGGGAGCATATCAGATACGCAGTATTTT	CASSYSIGSISDTQYF
.	.	TRBV24-1	TRBJ2-7	TGTGCCACCAGTGATTTGGGCCCATCGGGTTTGAGCGAGCAGTACTTC	CATSDLGPSGLSEQYF
.	.	TRBV30	TRBJ1-5	TGTGCCTGGAGTGTATCTCCCGGGTATAGCAATCAGCCCCAGCATTTT	CAWSVSPGYSNQPQHF
.	TRBD1	TRBV24-1	TRBJ1-3	TGTGCCGCCCTCCCCAGGGGGCTTCTGCCCTTTGGAAACACCATATATTTT	CAALPRGLLPFGNTIYF
.	.	TRBV6-2/TRBV6-3	TRBJ2-1	TGTGCCAGCAGTGGGCGAAGGAAGGAGGATGAGCAGTTCTTC	CASSGRRKEDEQFF
.	TRBD1	TRBV5-8	TRBJ2-7	TGTGCCAGCAGCTTGGACAGGGGGCTAGTTAACGAGCAGTACTTC	CASSLDRGLVNEQYF
.	TRBD2	TRBV18	TRBJ2-3	TGTGCCAGCTCACCGTCTAGCGGGGGGGCCTTTGCAGATACGCAGTATTTT	CASSPSSGGAFADTQYF
.	TRBD2	TRBV27	TRBJ2-7	TGTGCCAGCAGCGACCGGGGGGACTACGAGCAGTACTTC	CASSDRGDYEQYF
.	.	TRBV7-9	TRBJ2-7	TGTGCCAGCAGCTTAGCGCCCGGGATTGGCGAGCAGTACTTC	CASSLAPGIGEQYF
.	.	TRBV7-8	TRBJ2-1	TGTGCCAGCAGCCACAGGGAACAACCGTACAATGAGCAGTTCTTC	CASSHREQPYNEQFF
once	.	TRBV6-1	TRBJ1-4	TGTGCCAGCAGTGACCAAGGAGGGGTCGGTGGAGAAAAACTGTTTTTT	CASSDQGGVGGEKLFF
.	.	TRBV11-3	TRBJ1-2	TGTGCCAGCAGCCTCGGTTACTATGGCTACACCTTC	CASSLGYYGYTF
once	TRBD1	TRBV13	TRBJ1-2	TGTGCCAGCAGCTCCGGACAGGGACTTTATGGCTACACCTTC	CASSSGQGLYGYTF
.	.	TRBV10-2	TRBJ2-7	TGCGCCAGCAGTGAGGCGGGTCGACCCTACGAGCAGTACTTC	CASSEAGRPYEQYF
.	TRBD2	TRBV19	TRBJ2-3	TGTGCCAGTAGACTAGCGGGGGGGTCGTCCCCGGATACGCAGTATTTT	CASRLAGGSSPDTQYF
once	.	TRBV4-1	TRBJ1-4	TGCGCCAGCAGCCAAGAAGGCAGGGAAGGGGAAAAACTGTTTTTT	CASSQEGREGEKLFF
.	.	TRBV5-1	TRBJ2-1	TGCGCCAGCAGCCTGGCAGCGGGCGTGGGGAATGAGCAGTTCTTC	CASSLAAGVGNEQFF
once	.	TRBV24-1	TRBJ2-1	TGTGCCACCAGTGATGCCCCCGGACACGGAATCGAACGTTACAATGAGCAGTTCTTC	CATSDAPGHGIERYNEQFF
.	TRBD2	TRBV6-5	TRBJ2-7	TGTGCCAGCAGTTTGGGACTAACGAACTACGAGCAGTACTTC	CASSLGLTNYEQYF
.	.	TRBV7-9	TRBJ1-4	TGTGCCAGCAGTCCAGAGGGGAGGTACGAAAAACTGTTTTTT	CASSPEGRYEKLFF
.	TRBD2	TRBV24-1	TRBJ2-2	TGTGCCACCAGTGTCACTAGCGGGAGCCAGAACACCGGGGAGCTGTTTTTT	CATSVTSGSQNTGELFF
.	TRBD2	TRBV25-1	TRBJ2-3	TGTGCCAGCAGTGATTTACTAGCGGGGGGGAGCACAGATACGCAGTATTTT	CASSDLLAGGSTDTQYF
.	TRBD1	TRBV6-1	TRBJ2-2	TGTGCCAGCAGTGAAGGGACAGGGGGCACCGGGGAGCTGTTTTTT	CASSEGTGGTGELFF
once	.	TRBV19	TRBJ1-5	TGTGCCAGTAGTATTTTAAATCAGCCCCAGCATTTT	CASSILNQPQHF
.	TRBD1	TRBV6-5	TRBJ1-2	TGTGCCAGCAGTTATGGGACAGGGGTGCACTATGGCTACACCTTC	CASSYGTGVHYGYTF
.	.	TRBV11-1	TRBJ2-1	TGTGCCAGCAGCTTATCAGGCACCAACAATGAGCAGTTCTTC	CASSLSGTNNEQFF
.	.	TRBV5-4	TRBJ2-5	TGTGCCAGCAGCTTGAACGGACATTCAAAAGAGACCCAGTACTTC	CASSLNGHSKETQYF
.	.	TRBV5-4	TRBJ1-5	TGTGCCAGCAGCTTTGGAGGATATAGCAATCAGCCCCAGCATTTT	CASSFGGYSNQPQHF
.	TRBD2	TRBV9	TRBJ2-7	TGTGCCAGCAGCCCCCGGACTAGCGGGGGGGCCTACGAGCAGTACTTC	CASSPRTSGGAYEQYF
.	.	TRBV25-1	TRBJ1-1	TGTGCCAGCAGTCTCCAGACAGGAATGAACACTGAAGCTTTCTTT	CASSLQTGMNTEAFF
.	.	TRBV5-1	TRBJ1-3	TGCGCCAGCAGCCCAGGGTCGGGCTCTGGAAACACCATATATTTT	CASSPGSGSGNTIYF
.	TRBD1	TRBV5-1	TRBJ2-6	TGCGCCAGCAACCGACAGGGGGCAGTTTCTGGGGCCAACGTCCTGACTTTC	CASNRQGAVSGANVLTF
.	.	TRBV5-1	TRBJ2-2	TGCGCCAGCAGCTTTCCCCCAGGGGTCATGAACACCGGGGAGCTGTTTTTT	CASSFPPGVMNTGELFF
.	.	TRBV6-5	TRBJ2-7	TGTGCCAGCAGTATCAGCTCCTACGAGCAGTACTTC	CASSISSYEQYF
.	.	TRBV5-8	TRBJ2-5	TGTGCCAGCGGATACCCAGGGTTGGAGACCCAGTACTTC	CASGYPGLETQYF
once	.	TRBV7-6	TRBJ1-4	TGTGCCAGCGGTACAGGTCTGAATGAAAAACTGTTTTTT	CASGTGLNEKLFF
.	.	TRBV27	TRBJ2-7	TGTGCCAGCAGTTTAGCGGGAACGGGCTACGAGCAGTACTTC	CASSLAGTGYEQYF
.	TRBD1	TRBV11-3	TRBJ2-1	TGTGCCAGCAGCTTATGGCAGGGGGATAGCAATGAGCAGTTCTTC	CASSLWQGDSNEQFF
.	.	TRBV5-4	TRBJ1-6	TGTGCCAGCAGCTTGGACAGGAGAAATTCACCCCTCCACTTT	CASSLDRRNSPLHF
.	.	TRBV2	TRBJ1-5	TGTGCCAGCAGTGAACAGGGTTTAGTACAGCCCCAGCATTTT	CASSEQGLVQPQHF
.	.	TRBV13	TRBJ2-1	TGTGCCAGCAGCTTAGTCGGGAATGAGCAGTTCTTC	CASSLVGNEQFF
.	TRBD2	TRBV4-1	TRBJ2-1	TGCGCCAGCAGCCTGGGACTAGCGGGGGACAATGAGCAGTTCTTC	CASSLGLAGDNEQFF
.	.	TRBV12-3/TRBV12-4	TRBJ1-4	TGTGCCAGCAGCCGTGAGAGGGGGGAAAAACTGTTTTTT	CASSRERGEKLFF